The T cell receptor (beta chain) described here comes from a study of T cell repertoires in cytomegalovirus infection. Study-wide results and caveats: Totalled public TCR beta family frequency picked out people who carried CMV plus the relevant HLA.

This clonotype was seen a handful of times. The antigen is not known. CDR1 is KGHSH and CDR2 is LQKENI in the germline V gene. The CDR3 has 14 amino acids. The V gene lost 4 bases and the J gene lost 13 bases, with 21 bases spanning the gap. A single record per CDR3 protein comes from TCRdb applying MiXCR to the reads. The sample lists a few hundred thousand distinct CDR3 sequences; 17% were seen once. The J gene is TRBJ2-3, the V gene TRBV18, with D maybe TRBD2 (6 bases). This clonotype was obtained from a human donor in good health (CMV status not recorded). Some clones in this sample may be carry-over from other donors' samples. Material: PBMCs. CDR3: CASSLARGLSTKYF. CDR3 DNA: TGTGCCAGCTCACTTGCCCGGGGACTTTCAACGAAGTATTTT.